This T cell receptor beta chain is from a study of blood T cell repertoires in COVID-19 (dated by TCRdb to about 2020). Broadly, across the study: Samples covering the acute and convalescent phases of COVID-19 were provided by collaborators in the United States, Italy and Spain. Sample metadata almost always included a de-identified subject ID, COVID-19 status, age in years and sex. Where HLA class I and class II types were available, the types were taken from metadata supplied by the sample provider, not from assay-based typing. Subjects who had been exposed to COVID-19, were actively infected with it, or had recovered from it provided the deeply sampled blood TCRbeta repertoires that made up the dataset. The prospective study material was composed of cDNA or gDNA derived from T cells, B-cell-depleted T cells, or PBMCs. The samples were drawn from two sources: the first 160 participants of the ongoing ImmuneRACE study, and 1,200 or so subjects contributed by 6 global collaborators. The repertoires were released in a freely available public database intended as a resource for research on the immune response to SARS-CoV-2.

This clone was seen only once. The clone's antigen remains unknown. No per-base quality is available; no much larger clone lies one base away. Each collaborating institution followed its own protocols to collect whole blood in K2EDTA tubes. Collaborator samples were shipped for TCRbeta analysis as frozen whole blood, isolated PBMCs, or DNA extracted from either sample type. TCRbeta CDR3 regions were amplified from genomic DNA using the immunoSEQ Assay, a bias-controlled multiplex PCR. As for how the authors treated the data: Within the assay, amplification of reference gene primers was used to estimate how many nucleated cells each sample contained. Sequence reads were collapsed and filtered to measure the absolute abundance of every unique TCRbeta CDR3 rearrangement. For each sample, productive Simpson clonality was calculated as the square root of Simpson's diversity index over productive rearrangements. The table was pulled from immuneACCESS by TCRdb, which kept in-frame rearrangements only. Such tables lose some clones; where checked, under half of the loss comes from unresolved V genes, and the rest has no known cause. The DNA gave D and trimming, while V, J and clone size come from that table. The sample table records approximately 31,000 clones; approximately 90% of these occur just once. The biggest ten clones account for approximately 4% of the sample.

The germline V gene specifies SGHRS as CDR1 and YFSETQ as CDR2. Trimming takes 4 bases from V and 4 bases from J, and the germline ends sit 14 bases apart. The CDR3 spans 14 residues, from the cysteine through the phenylalanine. Just CDR3 DNA is preserved here, 42 bases in frame from base 1. The study at large found these results: How much clinical and demographic metadata was included differed by source and by participant, and the metadata was provided uncurated.

This receptor was obtained from a man aged 60 to 75 with acute or convalescent COVID-19. Sample: peripheral blood. The rearrangement combines TRBV5-1 with TRBJ1-2; D gene: possibly TRBD1, on 5 matching bases. CDR3 reads: CASSPSRDSYGYTF. The DNA sequence follows: TGCGCCAGCAGCCCCTCCAGGGACTCCTATGGCTACACCTTC. Reference TRBV5-1 and TRBJ1-2 proteins supply the regions before and after the CDR3; the full variable domain is: KAGVTQTPRYLIKTRGQQVTLSCSPISGHRSVSWYQQTPGQGLQFLFEYFSETQRNKGNFPGRFSGRQFSNSRSEMNVSTLELGDSALYLCASSPSRDSYGYTFGSGTRLTVV.